This paragraph covers one T cell receptor beta chain sequence. Antigen unknown. The sample originates from a study of cytomegalovirus exposure and HLA in healthy donors. Per germline, CDR1 SGHRS and CDR2 YFSETQ. V lost 7 bases and J lost 3; bases outside the gene matches: 4. This CDR3 is 14 amino acids long. This PCR relied on a set of 60 Vbeta primers and 13 Jbeta primers. TCRdb keeps only in-frame clones here, not all; method: immunoSEQ multiplex PCR. This table holds over 85,000 clones, approximately 87% found once. Regarding the study as a whole: Most of the TCR beta V segments (in an earlier analysis) were productive either about 87% or about 30% of the time. Rare TCR sequences predominated, though certain public TCRs were found in many donors. Investigators reported 164 TCR beta chains as tied to cytomegalovirus. According to a later analysis, most TCR beta chains associated with CMV appeared HLA-restricted.

This clonotype was sampled from a man aged 35 to 55 in good health and CMV-seronegative. Material for sequencing was PBMCs. The V call is TRBV5-1, the J call TRBJ2-2; TRBD2 matches 9 bases. CDR3 in DNA: TGCGCCAGCGAGGGGACTAGCCACACCGGGGAGCTGTTTTTT. Its translation: CASEGTSHTGELFF.